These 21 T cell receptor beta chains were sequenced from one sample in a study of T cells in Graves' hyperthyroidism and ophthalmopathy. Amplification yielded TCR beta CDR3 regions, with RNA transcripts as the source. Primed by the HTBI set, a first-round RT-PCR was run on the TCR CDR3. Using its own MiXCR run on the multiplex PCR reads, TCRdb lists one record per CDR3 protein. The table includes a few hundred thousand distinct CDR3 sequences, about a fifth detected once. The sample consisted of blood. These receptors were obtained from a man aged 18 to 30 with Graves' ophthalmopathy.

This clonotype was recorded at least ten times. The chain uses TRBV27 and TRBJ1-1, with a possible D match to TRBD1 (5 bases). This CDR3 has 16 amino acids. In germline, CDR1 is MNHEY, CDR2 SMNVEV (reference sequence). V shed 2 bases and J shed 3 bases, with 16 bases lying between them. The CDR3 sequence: CASSLRGGHPDTEAFF. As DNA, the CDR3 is TGTGCCAGCAGTTTACGGGGGGGTCACCCGGACACTGAAGCTTTCTTT.

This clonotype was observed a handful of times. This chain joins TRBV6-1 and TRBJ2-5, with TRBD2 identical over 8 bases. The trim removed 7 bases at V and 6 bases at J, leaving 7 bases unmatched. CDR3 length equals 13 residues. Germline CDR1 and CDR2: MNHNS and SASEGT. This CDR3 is CASNGGALKTQYF. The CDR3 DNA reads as TGTGCCAGCAACGGGGGGGCGTTAAAGACCCAGTACTTC.

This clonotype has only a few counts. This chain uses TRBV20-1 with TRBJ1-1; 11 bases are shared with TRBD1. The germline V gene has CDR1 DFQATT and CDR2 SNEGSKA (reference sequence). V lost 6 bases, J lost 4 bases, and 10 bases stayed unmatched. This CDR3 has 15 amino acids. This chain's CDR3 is CSAVDGQGASTEAFF. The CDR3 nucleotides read TGCAGTGCCGTTGACGGACAGGGGGCGAGCACTGAAGCTTTCTTT.

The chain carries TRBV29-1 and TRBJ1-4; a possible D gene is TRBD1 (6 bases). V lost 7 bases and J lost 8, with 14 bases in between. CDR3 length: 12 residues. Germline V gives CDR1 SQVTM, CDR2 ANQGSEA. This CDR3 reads CSGGQRGEKLFF. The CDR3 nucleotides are TGCAGCGGAGGACAGAGAGGGGAAAAACTGTTTTTT.

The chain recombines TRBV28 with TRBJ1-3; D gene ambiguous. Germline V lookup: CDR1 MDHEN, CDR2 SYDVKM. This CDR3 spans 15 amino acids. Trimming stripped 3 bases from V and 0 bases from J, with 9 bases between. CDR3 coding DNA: TGTGCCAGCAGTTTTCTGGGCCCCTCTGGAAACACCATATATTTT. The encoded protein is CASSFLGPSGNTIYF.

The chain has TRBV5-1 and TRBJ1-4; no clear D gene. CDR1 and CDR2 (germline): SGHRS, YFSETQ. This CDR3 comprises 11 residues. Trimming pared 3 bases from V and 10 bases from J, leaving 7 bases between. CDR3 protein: CASSSAGKLFF. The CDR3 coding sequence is TGCGCCAGCAGCTCGGCAGGAAAACTGTTTTTT.

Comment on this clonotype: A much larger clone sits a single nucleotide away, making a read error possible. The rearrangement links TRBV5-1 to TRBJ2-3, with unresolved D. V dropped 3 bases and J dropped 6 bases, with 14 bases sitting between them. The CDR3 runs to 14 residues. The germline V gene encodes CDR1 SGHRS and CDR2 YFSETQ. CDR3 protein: CASSWSRVQDTQYF. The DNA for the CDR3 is TGCGCCAGCAGCTGGAGCAGAGTACAGGATACGCAGTATTTT.

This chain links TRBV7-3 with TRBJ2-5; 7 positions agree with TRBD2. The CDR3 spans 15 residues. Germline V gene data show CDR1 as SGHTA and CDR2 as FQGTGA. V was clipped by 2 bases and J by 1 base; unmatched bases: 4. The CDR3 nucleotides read TGTGCCAGCAGCTTACTAAGCGGGACCCAAGAGACCCAGTACTTC. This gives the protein CASSLLSGTQETQYF.

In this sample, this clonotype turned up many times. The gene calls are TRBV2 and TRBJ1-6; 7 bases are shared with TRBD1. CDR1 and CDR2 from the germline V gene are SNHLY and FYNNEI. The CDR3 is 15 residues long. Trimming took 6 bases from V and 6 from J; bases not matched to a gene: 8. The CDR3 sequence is CASSDDRATNSPLHF. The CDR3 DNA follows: TGTGCCAGCAGCGACGACAGGGCGACTAATTCACCCCTCCACTTT.

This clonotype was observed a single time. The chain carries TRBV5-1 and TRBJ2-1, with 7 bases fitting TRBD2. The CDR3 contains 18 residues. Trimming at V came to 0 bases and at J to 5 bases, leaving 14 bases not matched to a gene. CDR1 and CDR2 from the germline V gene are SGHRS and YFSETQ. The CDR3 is CASSLAPLERGLNNEQFF. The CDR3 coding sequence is TGCGCCAGCAGCTTGGCCCCGCTGGAGCGGGGCCTCAACAATGAGCAGTTCTTC.

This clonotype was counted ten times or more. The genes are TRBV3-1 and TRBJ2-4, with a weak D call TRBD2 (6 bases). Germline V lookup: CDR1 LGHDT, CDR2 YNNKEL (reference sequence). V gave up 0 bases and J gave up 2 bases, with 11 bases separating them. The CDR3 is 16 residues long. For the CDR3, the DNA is TGTGCCAGCAGCCAAGATATGGGACTCTCCAAAAACATTCAGTACTTC. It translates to CASSQDMGLSKNIQYF.

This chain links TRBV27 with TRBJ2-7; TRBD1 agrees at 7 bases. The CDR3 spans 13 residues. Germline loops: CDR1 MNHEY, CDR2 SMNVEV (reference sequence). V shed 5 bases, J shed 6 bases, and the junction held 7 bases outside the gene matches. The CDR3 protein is CASSNRGDVEQYF. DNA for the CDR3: TGTGCCAGCAGTAACAGGGGAGATGTCGAGCAGTACTTC.

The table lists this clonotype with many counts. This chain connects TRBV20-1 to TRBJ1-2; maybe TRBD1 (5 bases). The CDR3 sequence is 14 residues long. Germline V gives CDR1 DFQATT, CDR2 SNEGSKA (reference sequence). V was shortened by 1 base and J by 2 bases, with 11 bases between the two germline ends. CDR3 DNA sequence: TGCAGTGCTAGAGCTCCGGGGGGGAACTATGGCTACACCTTC. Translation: CSARAPGGNYGYTF.

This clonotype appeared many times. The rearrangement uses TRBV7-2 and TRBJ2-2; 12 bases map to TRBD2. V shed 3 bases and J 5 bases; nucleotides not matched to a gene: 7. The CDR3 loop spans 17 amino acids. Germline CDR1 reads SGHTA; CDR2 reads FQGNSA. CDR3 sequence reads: CASSFGLAGRRTGELFF. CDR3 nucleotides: TGTGCCAGCAGCTTCGGACTAGCGGGGCGGAGGACCGGGGAGCTGTTTTTT.

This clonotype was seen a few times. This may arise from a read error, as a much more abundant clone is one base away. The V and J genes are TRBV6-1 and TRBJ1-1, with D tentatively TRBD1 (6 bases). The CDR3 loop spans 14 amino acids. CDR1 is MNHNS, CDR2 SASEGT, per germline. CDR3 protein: CASSITGRSTEASF. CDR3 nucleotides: TGTGCCAGCAGTATCACAGGGAGGTCCACTGAAGCTTCCTTT.

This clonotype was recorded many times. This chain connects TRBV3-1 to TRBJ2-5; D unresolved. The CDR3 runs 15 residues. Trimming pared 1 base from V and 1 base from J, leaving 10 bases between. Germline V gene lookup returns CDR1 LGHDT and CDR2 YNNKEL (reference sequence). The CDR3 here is CASSQAEHRQETQYF. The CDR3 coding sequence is TGTGCCAGCAGCCAAGCGGAGCACCGCCAAGAGACCCAGTACTTC.

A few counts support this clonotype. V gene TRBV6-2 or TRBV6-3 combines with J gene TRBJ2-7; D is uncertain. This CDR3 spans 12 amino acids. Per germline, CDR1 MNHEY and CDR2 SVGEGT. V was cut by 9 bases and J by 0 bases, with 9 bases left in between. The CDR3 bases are TGTGCCAGTCGGGCCACCTCCTACGAGCAGTACTTC. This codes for CASRATSYEQYF.

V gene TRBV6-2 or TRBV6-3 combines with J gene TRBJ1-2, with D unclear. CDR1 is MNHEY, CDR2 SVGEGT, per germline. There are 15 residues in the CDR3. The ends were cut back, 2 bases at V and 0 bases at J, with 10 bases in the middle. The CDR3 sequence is CASSYVPTSNYGYTF. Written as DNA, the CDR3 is TGTGCCAGCAGTTACGTCCCCACTTCTAACTATGGCTACACCTTC.

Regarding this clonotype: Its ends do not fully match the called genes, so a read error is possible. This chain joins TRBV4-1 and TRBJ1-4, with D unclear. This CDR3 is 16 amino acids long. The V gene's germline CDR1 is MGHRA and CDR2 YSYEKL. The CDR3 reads CGSSQEGGTTNEKLFF. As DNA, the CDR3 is TGCGGCAGCAGCCAAGAAGGAGGCACAACTAATGAAAAACTGTTTTTT.

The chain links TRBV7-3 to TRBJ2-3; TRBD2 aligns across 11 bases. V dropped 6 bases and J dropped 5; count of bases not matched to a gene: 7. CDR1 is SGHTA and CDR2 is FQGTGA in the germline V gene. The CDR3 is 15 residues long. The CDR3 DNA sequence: TGTGCCAGCAGGATTAGCGGGGGGGCCCAAGATACGCAGTATTTT. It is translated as CASRISGGAQDTQYF.

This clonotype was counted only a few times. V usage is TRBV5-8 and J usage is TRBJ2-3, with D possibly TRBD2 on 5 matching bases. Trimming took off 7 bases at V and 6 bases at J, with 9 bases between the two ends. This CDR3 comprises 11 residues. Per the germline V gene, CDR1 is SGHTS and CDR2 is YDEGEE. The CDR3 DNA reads TGTGCCAGCCATGCGGGCGATACGCAGTATTTT. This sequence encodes CASHAGDTQYF.